These T cell receptor beta chains were read from a single sample in a study of T cell responses to AZD1222 COVID-19 vaccine. Generated by immunoSEQ multiplex PCR, the TCRdb table keeps only in-frame clones and is missing some. The sample records around 110,000 clones, more than 80% being singletons. The source was peripheral blood, collected on day 0 of AZD1222 vaccination. Every receptor here comes from an adult in good health. Each CDR3 is given with its conserved first and last residue. Each record gives: J gene, V gene, clone size, D gene, CDR3 protein, CDR3 DNA. The D gene is left open where the match is weak. Some rows mark clone size as missing; the rest say once, few, many or name a class of expanded clone.

TRBJ1-3 TRBV19 . . CASSSTGGSGNTIYF TGTGCCAGTAGTTCCACAGGAGGCTCTGGAAACACCATATATTTT
TRBJ1-2 TRBV28 . . CASSNPGDYGYTF TGTGCCAGCAGTAACCCAGGGGACTATGGCTACACCTTC
TRBJ2-2 TRBV6-5 . . CASSLPKNTGELFF TGTGCCAGCAGTTTACCCAAGAACACCGGGGAGCTGTTTTTT
TRBJ1-1 TRBV5-1 once . CASSPLRGGVPMNTEAFF TGCGCCAGCAGCCCCCTTCGCGGGGGGGTCCCCATGAACACTGAAGCTTTCTTT
TRBJ2-7 TRBV4-1 . . CASSQVGQGLTYEQYF TGCGCCAGCAGCCAAGTCGGGCAGGGGTTGACCTACGAGCAGTACTTC
TRBJ2-3 TRBV7-3 . TRBD1 CASSSGTGVTDTQYF TGTGCCAGTAGCTCGGGGACAGGCGTCACAGATACGCAGTATTTT
TRBJ1-1 TRBV2 once . CASSRQTEAFF TGTGCCAGCTCTCGACAGACCGAAGCTTTCTTT
TRBJ2-5 TRBV20-1 . . CSASIDGQETQYF TGCAGTGCTAGTATTGACGGCCAAGAGACCCAGTACTTC
TRBJ2-7 TRBV7-9 . . CASSYPPPGDHEQYF TGTGCCAGCAGCTACCCCCCGCCGGGGGACCACGAGCAGTACTTC
TRBJ2-2 TRBV6-5 . . CASIQTSTGELFF TGTGCCAGCATCCAGACTTCTACCGGGGAGCTGTTTTTT
TRBJ2-2 TRBV7-2 . . CASSLVEGGRELFF TGTGCCAGCAGCTTAGTAGAGGGGGGCAGGGAGCTGTTTTTT
TRBJ1-4 TRBV2 . . CASSEFPGGGEKLFF TGTGCCAGCAGTGAATTTCCGGGGGGCGGTGAAAAACTGTTTTTT
TRBJ2-5 TRBV9 once TRBD2 CASSVGLAGGETQYF TGTGCCAGCAGCGTTGGACTAGCGGGCGGGGAGACCCAGTACTTC
TRBJ2-2 TRBV5-4 . . CASSLSGRENEELFF TGTGCCAGCAGCTTGTCCGGCAGGGAGAATGAGGAGCTGTTTTTT
TRBJ2-1 TRBV19 . TRBD1 CASKSKDRGLNEQFF TGTGCCAGTAAAAGCAAGGACAGGGGGCTCAATGAGCAGTTCTTC
TRBJ1-2 TRBV10-3 . . CAIWDGQATVNTF TGTGCCATCTGGGATGGGCAGGCGACGGTAAACACCTTC
TRBJ1-5 TRBV7-9 . . CASSLGGNRDYSNQPQHF TGTGCCAGCAGCTTAGGGGGTAACAGGGACTATAGCAATCAGCCCCAGCATTTT